This T cell receptor (beta chain) was recorded in a study of shared clonotypes between healthy human individuals. Every immunoSEQ plate was one replicate of a subset's evenly spread DNA. This table comes from immunoSEQ multiplex PCR, and its TCRdb copy is limited to in-frame clones, with some not included. The data hold approximately 980,000 clones, with about three quarters observed a single time. This CDR3 has 16 amino acids. CDR1 and CDR2 (germline): MDHEN, SYDVKM. The V end was cut by 6 bases, the J end by 5 bases, with 22 bases between. This chain uses TRBV28 with TRBJ1-2, with D hard to call. Material: memory CD4+ T cells sorted from blood. Subset meaning: CD45RA-negative fraction. The TCR originated in a man between 18 and 35 years old in good health. The CDR3: CASSGRDVKFLYGYTF. The CDR3 nucleotides are TGTGCCAGCAGCGGCCGGGATGTTAAGTTCCTATATGGCTACACCTTC.